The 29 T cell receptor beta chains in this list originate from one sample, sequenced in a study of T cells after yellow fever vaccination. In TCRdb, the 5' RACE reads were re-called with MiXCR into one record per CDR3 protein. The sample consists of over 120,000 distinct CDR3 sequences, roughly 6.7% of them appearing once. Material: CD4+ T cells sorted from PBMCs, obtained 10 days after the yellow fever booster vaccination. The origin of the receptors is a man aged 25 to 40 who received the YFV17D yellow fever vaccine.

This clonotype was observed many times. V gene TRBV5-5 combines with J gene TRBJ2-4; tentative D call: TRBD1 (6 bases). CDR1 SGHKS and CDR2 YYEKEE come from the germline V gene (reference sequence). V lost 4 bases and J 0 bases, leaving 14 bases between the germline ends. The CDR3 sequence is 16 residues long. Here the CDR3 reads CASSQGQSLAKNIQYF. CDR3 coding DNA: TGTGCCAGCAGCCAAGGACAGTCCCTAGCCAAAAACATTCAGTACTTC.

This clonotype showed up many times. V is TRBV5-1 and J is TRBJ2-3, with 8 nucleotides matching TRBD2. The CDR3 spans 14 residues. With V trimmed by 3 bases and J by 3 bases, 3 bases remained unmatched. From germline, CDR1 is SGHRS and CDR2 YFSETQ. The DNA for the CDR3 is TGCGCCAGCAGCTCAGGACTAGCAACAGATACGCAGTATTTT. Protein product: CASSSGLATDTQYF.

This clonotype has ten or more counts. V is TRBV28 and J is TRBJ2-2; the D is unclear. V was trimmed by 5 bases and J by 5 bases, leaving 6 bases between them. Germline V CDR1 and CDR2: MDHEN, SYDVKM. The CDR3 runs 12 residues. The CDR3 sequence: CASSTLTGELFF. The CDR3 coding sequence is TGTGCCAGCAGTACTCTGACCGGGGAGCTGTTTTTT. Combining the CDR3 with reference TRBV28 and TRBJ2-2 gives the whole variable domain DVKVTQSSRYLVKRTGEKVFLECVQDMDHENMFWYRQDPGLGLRLIYFSYDVKMKEKGDIPEGYSVSREKKERFSLILESASTNQTSMYLCASSTLTGELFFGEGSRLTVL.

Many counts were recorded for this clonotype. The CDR3 is CASSRYLQGAPDTDTQYF. In nucleotides, the CDR3 is TGCGCCAGCAGCCGTTATTTACAGGGGGCGCCTGACACAGATACGCAGTATTTT. The V call is TRBV4-3, the J call TRBJ2-3; TRBD1 aligns across 9 bases. The V gene's germline CDR1 is LGHNA and CDR2 YSLEER. V dropped 4 bases and J dropped 2; count of bases not matched to a gene: 13. CDR3 length: 18 residues.

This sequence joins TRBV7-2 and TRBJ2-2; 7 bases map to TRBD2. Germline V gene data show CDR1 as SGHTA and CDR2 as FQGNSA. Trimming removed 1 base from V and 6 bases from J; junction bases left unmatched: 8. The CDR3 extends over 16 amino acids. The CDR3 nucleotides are TGTGCCAGCAGCTTAGTCGGCGGGAGTAAAGCCGGGGAGCTGTTTTTT. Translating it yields CASSLVGGSKAGELFF.

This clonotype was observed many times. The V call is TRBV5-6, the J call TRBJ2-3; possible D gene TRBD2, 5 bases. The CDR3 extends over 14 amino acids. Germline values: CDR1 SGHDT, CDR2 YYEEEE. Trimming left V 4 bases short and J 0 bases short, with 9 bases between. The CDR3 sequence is CASSEAASTDTQYF. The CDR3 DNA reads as TGTGCCAGCAGCGAAGCGGCTAGCACAGATACGCAGTATTTT.

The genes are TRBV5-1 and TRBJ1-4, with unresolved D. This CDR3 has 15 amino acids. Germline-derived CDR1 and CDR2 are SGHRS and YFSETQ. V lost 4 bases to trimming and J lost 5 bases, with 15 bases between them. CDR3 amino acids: CASSPEGDYNEKLFF. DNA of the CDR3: TGCGCCAGCAGCCCTGAGGGAGACTACAATGAAAAACTGTTTTTT.

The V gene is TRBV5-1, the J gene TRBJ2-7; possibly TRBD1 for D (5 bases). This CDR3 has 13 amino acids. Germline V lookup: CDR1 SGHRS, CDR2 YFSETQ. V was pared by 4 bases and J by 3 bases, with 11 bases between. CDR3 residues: CASSLQENYEQYF. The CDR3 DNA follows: TGCGCCAGCAGCCTACAGGAAAACTACGAGCAGTACTTC.

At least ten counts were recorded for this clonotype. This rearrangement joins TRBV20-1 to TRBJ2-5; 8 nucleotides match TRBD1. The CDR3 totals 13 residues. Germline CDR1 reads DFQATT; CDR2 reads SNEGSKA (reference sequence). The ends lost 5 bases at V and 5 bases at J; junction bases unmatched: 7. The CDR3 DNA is TGCAGTGCTCCCGGACAGGGAAGGGAGACCCAGTACTTC. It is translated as CSAPGQGRETQYF.

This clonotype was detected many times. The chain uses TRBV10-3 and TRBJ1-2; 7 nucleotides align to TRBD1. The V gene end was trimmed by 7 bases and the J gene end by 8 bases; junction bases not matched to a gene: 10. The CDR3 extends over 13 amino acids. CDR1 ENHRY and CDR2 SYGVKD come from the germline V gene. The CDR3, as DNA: TGTGCCATCACCCCCGACAGGGAGAGCGGCTACACCTTC. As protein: CAITPDRESGYTF.

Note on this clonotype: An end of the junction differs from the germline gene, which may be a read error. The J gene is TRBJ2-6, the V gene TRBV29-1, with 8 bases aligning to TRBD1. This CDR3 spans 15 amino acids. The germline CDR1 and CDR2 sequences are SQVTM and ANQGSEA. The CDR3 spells CSVGQGRSVANVLTF. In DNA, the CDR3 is TGCAGCGTCGGACAGGGAAGGTCTGTGGCCAACGTCCTGACTTTC.

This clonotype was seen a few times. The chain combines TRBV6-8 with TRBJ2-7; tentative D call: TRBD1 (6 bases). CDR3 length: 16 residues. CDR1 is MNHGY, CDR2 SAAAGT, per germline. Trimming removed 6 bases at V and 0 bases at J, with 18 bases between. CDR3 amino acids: CASSPPSTGNSYEQYF. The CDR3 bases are TGTGCCAGCAGCCCTCCCTCGACAGGCAACTCCTACGAGCAGTACTTC.

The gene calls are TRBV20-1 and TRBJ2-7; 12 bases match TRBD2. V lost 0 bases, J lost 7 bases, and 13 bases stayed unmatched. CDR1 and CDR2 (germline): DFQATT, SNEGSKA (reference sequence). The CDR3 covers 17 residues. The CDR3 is CSARDIGLAGPPGEQYF. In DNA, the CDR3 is TGCAGTGCTAGAGATATTGGACTAGCGGGACCCCCTGGGGAGCAGTACTTC.

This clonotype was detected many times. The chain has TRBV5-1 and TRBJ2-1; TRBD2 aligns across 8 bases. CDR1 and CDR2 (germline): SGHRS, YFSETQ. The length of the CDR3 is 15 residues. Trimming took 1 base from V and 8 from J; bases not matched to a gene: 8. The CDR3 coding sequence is TGCGCCAGCAGCTTGACGGGAGGGGATATGGATGAGCAGTTCTTC. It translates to CASSLTGGDMDEQFF.

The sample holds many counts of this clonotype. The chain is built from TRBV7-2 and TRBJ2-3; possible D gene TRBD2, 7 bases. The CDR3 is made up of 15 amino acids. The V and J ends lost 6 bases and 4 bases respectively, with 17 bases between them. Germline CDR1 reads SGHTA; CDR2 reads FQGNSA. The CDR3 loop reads CASRFRGGGADTQYF. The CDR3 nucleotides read TGTGCCAGCAGGTTTAGGGGAGGGGGAGCAGATACGCAGTATTTT. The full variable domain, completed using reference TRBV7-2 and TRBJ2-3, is GAGVSQSPSNKVTEKGKDVELRCDPISGHTALYWYRQSLGQGLEFLIYFQGNSAPDKSGLPSDRFSAERTGGSVSTLTIQRTQQEDSAVYLCASRFRGGGADTQYFGPGTRLTVL.

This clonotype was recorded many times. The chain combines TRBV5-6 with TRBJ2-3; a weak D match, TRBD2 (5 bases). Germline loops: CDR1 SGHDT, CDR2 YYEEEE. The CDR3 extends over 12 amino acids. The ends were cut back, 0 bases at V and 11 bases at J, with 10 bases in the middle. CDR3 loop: CASSLATRMQYF. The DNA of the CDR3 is TGTGCCAGCAGCTTGGCCACTAGGATGCAGTATTTT.

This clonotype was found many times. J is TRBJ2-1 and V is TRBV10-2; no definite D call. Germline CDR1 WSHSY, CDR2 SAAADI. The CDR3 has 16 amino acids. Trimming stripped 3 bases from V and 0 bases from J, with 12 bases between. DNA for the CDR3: TGCGCCAGCAGTGATGGTGGGTGGAGCTCCTACAATGAGCAGTTCTTC. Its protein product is CASSDGGWSSYNEQFF.

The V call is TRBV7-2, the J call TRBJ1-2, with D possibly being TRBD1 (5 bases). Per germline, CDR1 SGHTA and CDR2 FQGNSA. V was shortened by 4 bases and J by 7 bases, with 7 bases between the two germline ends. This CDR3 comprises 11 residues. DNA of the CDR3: TGTGCCAGCAGCTCCAGGGTTGGCTACACCTTC. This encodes CASSSRVGYTF.

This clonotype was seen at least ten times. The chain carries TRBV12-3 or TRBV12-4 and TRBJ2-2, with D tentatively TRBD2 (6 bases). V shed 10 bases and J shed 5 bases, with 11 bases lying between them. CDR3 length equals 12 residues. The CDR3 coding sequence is TGTGCCATCGGGGGAAATACCGGGGAGCTGTTTTTT. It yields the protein CAIGGNTGELFF.

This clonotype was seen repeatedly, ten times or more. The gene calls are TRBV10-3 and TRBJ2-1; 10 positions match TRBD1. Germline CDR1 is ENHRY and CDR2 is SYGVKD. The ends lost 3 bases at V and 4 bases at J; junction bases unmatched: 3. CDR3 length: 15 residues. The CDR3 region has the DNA TGTGCCATCAGTGAAGGGACAGGGGTTTACAATGAGCAGTTCTTC. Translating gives CAISEGTGVYNEQFF.

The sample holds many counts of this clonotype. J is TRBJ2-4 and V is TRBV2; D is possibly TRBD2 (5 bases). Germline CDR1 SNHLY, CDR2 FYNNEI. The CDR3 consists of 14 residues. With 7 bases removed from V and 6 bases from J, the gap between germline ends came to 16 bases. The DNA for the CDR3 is TGTGCCAGCAAAGTGGGAGTGGGCCCAAACATTCAGTACTTC. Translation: CASKVGVGPNIQYF.

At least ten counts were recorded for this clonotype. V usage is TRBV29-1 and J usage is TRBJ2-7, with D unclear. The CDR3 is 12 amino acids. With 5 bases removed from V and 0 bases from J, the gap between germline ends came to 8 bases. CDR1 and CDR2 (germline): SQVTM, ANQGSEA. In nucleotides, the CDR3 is TGCAGCGTTCGAGAGAGCTCCTACGAGCAGTACTTC. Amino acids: CSVRESSYEQYF.

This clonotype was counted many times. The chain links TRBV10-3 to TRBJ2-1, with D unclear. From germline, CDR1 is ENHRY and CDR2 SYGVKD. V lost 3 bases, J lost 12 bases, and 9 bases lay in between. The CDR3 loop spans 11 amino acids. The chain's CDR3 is CAISDPPGQFF. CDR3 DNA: TGTGCCATCAGTGACCCTCCGGGGCAGTTCTTC.

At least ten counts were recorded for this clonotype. The DNA of the CDR3 is TGTGCCAGTAGTCTTGGGACAGGAGGCAATCAGCCCCAGCATTTT. This gives the protein CASSLGTGGNQPQHF. The chain couples TRBV19 to TRBJ1-5; 8 bases are a match to TRBD1. The CDR3 length is 15 residues. The V segment lost 5 bases and the J segment 2 bases; nucleotides outside the gene matches: 5. Looked up from germline, CDR1 is LNHDA and CDR2 is SQIVND (reference sequence).

CDR3 in amino acids: CASSRDSLRPDTQYF. CDR3 DNA: TGTGCCAGCAGCAGGGACAGCCTTCGGCCAGATACGCAGTATTTT. The chain uses TRBV5-6 and TRBJ2-3; 7 bases fit TRBD1. Germline-derived CDR1 and CDR2 are SGHDT and YYEEEE. CDR3 size: 15 residues. V was pared by 4 bases and J by 4 bases, with 9 bases of the junction left unmatched. Looking up the rest from reference TRBV5-6 and TRBJ2-3 gives the full variable domain: DAGVTQSPTHLIKTRGQQVTLRCSPKSGHDTVSWYQQALGQGPQFIFQYYEEEERQRGNFPDRFSGHQFPNYSSELNVNALLLGDSALYLCASSRDSLRPDTQYFGPGTRLTVL.

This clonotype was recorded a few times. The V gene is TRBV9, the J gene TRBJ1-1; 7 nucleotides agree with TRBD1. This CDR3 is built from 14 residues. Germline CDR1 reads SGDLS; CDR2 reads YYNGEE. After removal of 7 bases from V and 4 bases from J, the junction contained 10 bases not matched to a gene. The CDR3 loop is CASSEPTGATEAFF. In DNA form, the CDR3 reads TGTGCCAGCTCGGAGCCTACAGGGGCCACTGAAGCTTTCTTT.

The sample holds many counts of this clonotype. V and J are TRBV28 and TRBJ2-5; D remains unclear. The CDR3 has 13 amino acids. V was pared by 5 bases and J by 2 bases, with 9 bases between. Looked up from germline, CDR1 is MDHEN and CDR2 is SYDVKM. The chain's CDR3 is CASSAAGQETQYF. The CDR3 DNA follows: TGTGCCAGCAGTGCAGCCGGGCAAGAGACCCAGTACTTC.

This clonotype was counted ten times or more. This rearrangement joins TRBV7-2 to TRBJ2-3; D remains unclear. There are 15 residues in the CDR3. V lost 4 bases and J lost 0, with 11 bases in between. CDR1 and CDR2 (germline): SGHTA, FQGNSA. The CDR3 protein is CASSWYLDSTDTQYF. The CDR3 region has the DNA TGTGCCAGCAGCTGGTACCTAGACAGCACAGATACGCAGTATTTT.

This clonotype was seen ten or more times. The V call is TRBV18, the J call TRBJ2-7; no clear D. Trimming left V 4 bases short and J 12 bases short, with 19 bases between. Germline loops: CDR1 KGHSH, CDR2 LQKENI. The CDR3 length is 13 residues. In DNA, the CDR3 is TGTGCCAGCTCACTTTCAGGATACACCACGGGGTACTTC. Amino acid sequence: CASSLSGYTTGYF.